The 7 T cell receptor beta chains below come from one sample, sequenced in a study of T cells expressing NK-cell markers. TCRdb reanalyzed the 5' RACE reads and collapses them to one entry per CDR3 protein, without DNA. The sample data list 500,000 to 700,000 distinct CDR3 sequences. Sequencing was done on a sample of blood T cells: a sorted CD56 or NKG2C T cell subset, CD4+ or CD8+ T cells, or bulk PBMC T cells (not recorded which). The receptors originated from a man between 18 and 35 years old in good health.

The gene calls are TRBV12-5 and TRBJ2-2; TCRdb returns TRBD1, unconfirmable since there is no DNA. Germline CDR1 is LGHNT and CDR2 is FRNRAP. The CDR3 consists of 15 residues. The CDR3 sequence: CASGPMGHNTGELFF.

The CDR3 reads CASSRGQVYGYTF. The V and J genes are TRBV27 and TRBJ1-2; the TCRdb D gene call, TRBD1, has no DNA to confirm it. CDR3 length: 13 amino acids. Germline-derived CDR1 and CDR2 are MNHEY and SMNVEV (reference sequence).

CDR3 residues: CASSPHRVGTDTQYF. This sequence joins TRBV12-3 or TRBV12-4 and TRBJ2-3; TCRdb indicates TRBD1, and absent DNA this call remains unverified. The CDR3 runs to 15 residues.

V gene TRBV15 combines with J gene TRBJ2-1; TCRdb outputs TRBD2, but without DNA this stays unchecked. Germline CDR1 and CDR2: LNHNV and YYDKDF (reference sequence). The CDR3 has 15 residues. CDR3 amino acids: CATSSLGEGSMEEFF.

The V gene is TRBV20-1, the J gene TRBJ1-2; TCRdb names TRBD1, which stays unverified in the absence of DNA. This CDR3 is 15 amino acids long. The V gene's germline CDR1 is DFQATT and CDR2 SNEGSKA (reference sequence). CDR3 in amino acids: CSARDTQGAVVGYTF.

The rearrangement joins TRBV3-1 to TRBJ2-7. Per the germline V gene, CDR1 is LGHDT and CDR2 is YNNKEL (reference sequence). The CDR3 loop spans 11 amino acids. CDR3 amino acids: CASSQGYEQYF.

The chain couples TRBV12-3 or TRBV12-4 to TRBJ2-5; TCRdb gives TRBD1 as the D gene, but with no DNA this cannot be confirmed. The CDR3 extends over 15 amino acids. CDR3 amino acids: CASSLLVAGKETQYF.